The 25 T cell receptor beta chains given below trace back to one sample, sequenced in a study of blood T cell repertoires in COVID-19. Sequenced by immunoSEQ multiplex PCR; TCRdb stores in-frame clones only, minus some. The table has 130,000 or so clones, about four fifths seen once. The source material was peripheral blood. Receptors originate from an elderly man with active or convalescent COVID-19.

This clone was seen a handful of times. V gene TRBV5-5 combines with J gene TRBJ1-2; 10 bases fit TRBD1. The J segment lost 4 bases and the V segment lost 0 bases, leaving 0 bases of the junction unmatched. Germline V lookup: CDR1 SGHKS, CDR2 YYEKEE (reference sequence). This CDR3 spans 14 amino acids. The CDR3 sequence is CASSLGTGGYGYTF. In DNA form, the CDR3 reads TGTGCCAGCAGCTTGGGGACAGGGGGCTATGGCTACACCTTC. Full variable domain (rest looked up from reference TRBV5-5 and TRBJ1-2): DAGVTQSPTHLIKTRGQQVTLRCSPISGHKSVSWYQQVLGQGPQFIFQYYEKEERGRGNFPDRFSARQFPNYSSELNVNALLLGDSALYLCASSLGTGGYGYTFGSGTRLTVV.

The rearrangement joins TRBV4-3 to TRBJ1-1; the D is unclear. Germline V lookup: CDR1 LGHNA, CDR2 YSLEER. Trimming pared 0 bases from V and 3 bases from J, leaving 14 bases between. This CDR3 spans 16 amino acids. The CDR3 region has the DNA TGCGCCAGCAGCCAAGATGCACCGCCGGGGTACACTGAAGCTTTCTTT. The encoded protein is CASSQDAPPGYTEAFF.

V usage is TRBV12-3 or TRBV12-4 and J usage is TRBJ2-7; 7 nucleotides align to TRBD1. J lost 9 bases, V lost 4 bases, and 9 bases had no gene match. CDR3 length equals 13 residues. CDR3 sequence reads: CASSSTGQLGQYF. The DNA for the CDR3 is TGTGCCAGCAGTTCCACGGGACAGTTAGGGCAGTACTTC.

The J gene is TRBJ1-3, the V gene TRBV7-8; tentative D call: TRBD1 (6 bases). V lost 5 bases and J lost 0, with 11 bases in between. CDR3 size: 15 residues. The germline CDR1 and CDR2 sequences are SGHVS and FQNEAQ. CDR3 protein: CASSPQGNSGNTIYF. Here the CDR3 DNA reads TGTGCCAGCAGCCCACAGGGTAACTCTGGAAACACCATATATTTT.

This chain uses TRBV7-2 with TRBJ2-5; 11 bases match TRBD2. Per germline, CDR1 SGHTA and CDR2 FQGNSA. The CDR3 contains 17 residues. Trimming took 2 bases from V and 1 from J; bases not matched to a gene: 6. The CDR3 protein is CASSLWASGGPQETQYF. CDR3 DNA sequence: TGTGCCAGCAGCTTATGGGCTAGCGGGGGGCCCCAAGAGACCCAGTACTTC.

The DNA for the CDR3 is TGTGCCAGCAGGGCCCCGGGACAGGGAAACACCATATATTTT. Encoded protein: CASRAPGQGNTIYF. The chain combines TRBV28 with TRBJ1-3; TRBD1 agrees at 7 bases. The V gene end was trimmed by 6 bases and the J gene end by 4 bases; junction bases not matched to a gene: 6. This CDR3 has 14 residues. Per the germline V gene, CDR1 is MDHEN and CDR2 is SYDVKM.

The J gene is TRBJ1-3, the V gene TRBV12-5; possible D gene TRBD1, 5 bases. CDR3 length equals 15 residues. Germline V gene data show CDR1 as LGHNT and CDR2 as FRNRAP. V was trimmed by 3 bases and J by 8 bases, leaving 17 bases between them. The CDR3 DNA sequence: TGTGCTAGTGGTTTAGGGGAAAAGTATGGTGACACCATATATTTT. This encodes CASGLGEKYGDTIYF.

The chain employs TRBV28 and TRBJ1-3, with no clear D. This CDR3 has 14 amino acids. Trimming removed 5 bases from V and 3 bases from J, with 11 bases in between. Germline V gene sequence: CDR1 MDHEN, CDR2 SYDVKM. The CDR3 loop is CASSLGGVGNTIYF. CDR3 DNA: TGTGCCAGCAGTCTTGGAGGTGTTGGAAACACCATATATTTT.

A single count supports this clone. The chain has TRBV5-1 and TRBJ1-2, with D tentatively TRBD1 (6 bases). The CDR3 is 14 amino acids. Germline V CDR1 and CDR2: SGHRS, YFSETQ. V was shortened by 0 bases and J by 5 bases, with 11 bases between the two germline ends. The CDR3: CASSLEGTWYGYTF. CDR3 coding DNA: TGCGCCAGCAGCTTGGAAGGGACATGGTATGGCTACACCTTC. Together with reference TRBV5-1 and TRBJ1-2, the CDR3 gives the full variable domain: KAGVTQTPRYLIKTRGQQVTLSCSPISGHRSVSWYQQTPGQGLQFLFEYFSETQRNKGNFPGRFSGRQFSNSRSEMNVSTLELGDSALYLCASSLEGTWYGYTFGSGTRLTVV.

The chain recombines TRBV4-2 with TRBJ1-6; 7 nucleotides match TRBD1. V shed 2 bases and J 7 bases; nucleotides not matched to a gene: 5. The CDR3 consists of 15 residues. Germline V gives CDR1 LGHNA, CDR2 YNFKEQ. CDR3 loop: CASSQTGTANSPLHF. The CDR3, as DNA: TGTGCCAGCAGCCAAACCGGGACAGCCAATTCACCCCTCCACTTT.

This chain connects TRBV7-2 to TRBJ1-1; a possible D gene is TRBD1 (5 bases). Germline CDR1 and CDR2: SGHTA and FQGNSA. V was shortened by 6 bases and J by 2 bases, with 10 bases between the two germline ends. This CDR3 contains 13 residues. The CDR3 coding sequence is TGTGCCAGCAGGAGACAGATTAACACTGAAGCTTTCTTT. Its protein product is CASRRQINTEAFF.

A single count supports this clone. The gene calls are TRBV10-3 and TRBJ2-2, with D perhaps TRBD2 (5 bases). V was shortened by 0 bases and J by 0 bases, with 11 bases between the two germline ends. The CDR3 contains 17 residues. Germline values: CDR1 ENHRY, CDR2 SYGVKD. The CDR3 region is CAISESTGSSNTGELFF. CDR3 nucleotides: TGTGCCATCAGTGAGTCGACTGGGAGTTCGAACACCGGGGAGCTGTTTTTT.

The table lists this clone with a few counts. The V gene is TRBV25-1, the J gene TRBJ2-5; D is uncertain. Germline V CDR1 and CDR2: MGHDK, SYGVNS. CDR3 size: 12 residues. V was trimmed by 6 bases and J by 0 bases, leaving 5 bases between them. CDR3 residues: CASSTDQETQYF. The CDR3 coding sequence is TGTGCCAGCAGCACAGACCAAGAGACCCAGTACTTC. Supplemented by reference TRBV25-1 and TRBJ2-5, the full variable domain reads EADIYQTPRYLVIGTGKKITLECSQTMGHDKMYWYQQDPGMELHLIHYSYGVNSTEKGDLSSESTVSRIRTEHFPLTLESARPSHTSQYLCASSTDQETQYFGPGTRLLVL.

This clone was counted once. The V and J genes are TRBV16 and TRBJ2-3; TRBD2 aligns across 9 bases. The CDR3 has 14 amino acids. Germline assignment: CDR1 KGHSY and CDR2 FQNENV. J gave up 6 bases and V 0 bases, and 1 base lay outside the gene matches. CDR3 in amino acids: CASSQSSGGDTQYF. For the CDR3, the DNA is TGTGCCAGCAGCCAATCCAGCGGGGGGGATACGCAGTATTTT.

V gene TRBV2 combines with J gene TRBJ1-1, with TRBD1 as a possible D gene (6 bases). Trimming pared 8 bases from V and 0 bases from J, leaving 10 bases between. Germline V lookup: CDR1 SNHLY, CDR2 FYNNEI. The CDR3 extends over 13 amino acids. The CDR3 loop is CASFGQMNTEAFF. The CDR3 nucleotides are TGTGCCAGCTTCGGACAGATGAACACTGAAGCTTTCTTT.

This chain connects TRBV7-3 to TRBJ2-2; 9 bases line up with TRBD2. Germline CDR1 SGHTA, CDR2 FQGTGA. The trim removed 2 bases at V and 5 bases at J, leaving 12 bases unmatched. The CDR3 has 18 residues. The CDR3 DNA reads TGTGCCAGCAGCTTAGTGTCCGGCCGACTAGCGGCGACCGGGGAGCTGTTTTTT. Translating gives CASSLVSGRLAATGELFF.

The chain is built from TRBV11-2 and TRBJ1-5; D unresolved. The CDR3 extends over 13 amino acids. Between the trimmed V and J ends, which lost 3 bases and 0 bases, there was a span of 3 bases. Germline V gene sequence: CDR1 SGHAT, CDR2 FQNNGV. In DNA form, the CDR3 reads TGTGCCAGCAGCTTCTCTAGCAATCAGCCCCAGCATTTT. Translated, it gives CASSFSSNQPQHF.

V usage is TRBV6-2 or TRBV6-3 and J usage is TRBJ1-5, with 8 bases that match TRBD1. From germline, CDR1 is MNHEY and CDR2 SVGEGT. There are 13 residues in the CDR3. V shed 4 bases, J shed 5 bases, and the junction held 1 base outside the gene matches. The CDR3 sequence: CASSLQGDQPQHF. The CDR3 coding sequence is TGTGCCAGCAGTTTACAGGGGGATCAGCCCCAGCATTTT.

The CDR3 is CASSFDRETASGNTIYF. CDR3 DNA: TGTGCCAGTAGCTTCGACAGGGAGACCGCCTCTGGAAACACCATATATTTT. The V call is TRBV19, the J call TRBJ1-3; 7 bases align to TRBD1. The CDR3 is 17 amino acids. CDR1 is LNHDA, CDR2 SQIVND, per germline (reference sequence). V lost 6 bases, J lost 0 bases, and 11 bases stayed unmatched.

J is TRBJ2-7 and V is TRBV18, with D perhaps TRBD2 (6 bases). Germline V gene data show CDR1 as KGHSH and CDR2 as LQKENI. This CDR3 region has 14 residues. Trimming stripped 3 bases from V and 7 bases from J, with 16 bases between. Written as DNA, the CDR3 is TGTGCCAGCTCACCGACACCGCTCGGGGGAGAGCAGTACTTC. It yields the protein CASSPTPLGGEQYF.

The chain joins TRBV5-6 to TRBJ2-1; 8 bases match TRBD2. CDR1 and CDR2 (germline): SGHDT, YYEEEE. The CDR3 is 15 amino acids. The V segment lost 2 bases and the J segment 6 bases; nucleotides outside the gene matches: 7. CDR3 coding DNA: TGTGCCAGCAGCTTAACCGGGACTAGGTCCAATGAGCAGTTCTTC. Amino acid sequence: CASSLTGTRSNEQFF.

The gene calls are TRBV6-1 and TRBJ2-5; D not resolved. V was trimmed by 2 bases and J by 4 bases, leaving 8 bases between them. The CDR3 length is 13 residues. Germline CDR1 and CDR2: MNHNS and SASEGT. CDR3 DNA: TGTGCCAGCAGTGAAACCCCGGGAGAGACCCAGTACTTC. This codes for CASSETPGETQYF.

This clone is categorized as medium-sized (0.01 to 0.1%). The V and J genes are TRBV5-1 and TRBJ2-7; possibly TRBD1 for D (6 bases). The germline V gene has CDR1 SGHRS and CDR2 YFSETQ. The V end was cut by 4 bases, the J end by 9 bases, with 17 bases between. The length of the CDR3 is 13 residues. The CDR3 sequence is CASSPGQYLGQYF. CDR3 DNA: TGCGCCAGCAGCCCCGGACAGTACTTGGGGCAGTACTTC.

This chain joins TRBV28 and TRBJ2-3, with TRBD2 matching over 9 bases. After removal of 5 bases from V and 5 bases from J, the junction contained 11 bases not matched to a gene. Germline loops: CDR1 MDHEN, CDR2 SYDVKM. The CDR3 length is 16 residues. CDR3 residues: CASSPVAGGEIDTQYF. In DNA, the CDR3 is TGTGCCAGCAGTCCTGTTGCGGGGGGGGAGATAGATACGCAGTATTTT.

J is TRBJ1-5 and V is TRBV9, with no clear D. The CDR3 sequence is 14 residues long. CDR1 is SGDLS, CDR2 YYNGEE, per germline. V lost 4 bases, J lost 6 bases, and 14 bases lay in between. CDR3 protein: CASSPSQSGQPQHF. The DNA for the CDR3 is TGTGCCAGCAGCCCAAGTCAAAGCGGTCAGCCCCAGCATTTT.